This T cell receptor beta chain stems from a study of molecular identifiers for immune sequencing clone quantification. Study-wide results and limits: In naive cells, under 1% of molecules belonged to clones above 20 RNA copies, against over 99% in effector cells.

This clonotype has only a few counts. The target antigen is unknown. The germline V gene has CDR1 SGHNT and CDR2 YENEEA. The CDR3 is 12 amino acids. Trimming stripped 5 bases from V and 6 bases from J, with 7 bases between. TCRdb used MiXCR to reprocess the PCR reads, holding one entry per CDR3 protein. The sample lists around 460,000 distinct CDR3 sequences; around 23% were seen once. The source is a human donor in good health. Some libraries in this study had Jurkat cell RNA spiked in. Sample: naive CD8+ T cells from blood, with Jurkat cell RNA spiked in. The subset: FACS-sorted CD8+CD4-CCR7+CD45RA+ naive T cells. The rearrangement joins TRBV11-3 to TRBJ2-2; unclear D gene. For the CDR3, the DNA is TGTGCCAGCAGCACAAACCCCGGGGAGCTGTTTTTT. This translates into CASSTNPGELFF.